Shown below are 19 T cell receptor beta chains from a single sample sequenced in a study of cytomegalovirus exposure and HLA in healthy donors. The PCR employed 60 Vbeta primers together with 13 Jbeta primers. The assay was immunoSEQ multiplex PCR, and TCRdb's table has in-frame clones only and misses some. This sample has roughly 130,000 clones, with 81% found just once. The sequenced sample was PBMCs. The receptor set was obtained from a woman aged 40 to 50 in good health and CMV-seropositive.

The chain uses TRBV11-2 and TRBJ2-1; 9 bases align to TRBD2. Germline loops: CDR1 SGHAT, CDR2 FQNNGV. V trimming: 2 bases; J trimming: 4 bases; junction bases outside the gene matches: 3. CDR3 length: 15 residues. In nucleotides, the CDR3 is TGTGCCAGCAGCTTACTAGCGGGAAGTTACAATGAGCAGTTCTTC. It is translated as CASSLLAGSYNEQFF. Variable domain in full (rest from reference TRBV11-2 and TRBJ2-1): EAGVAQSPRYKIIEKRQSVAFWCNPISGHATLYWYQQILGQGPKLLIQFQNNGVVDDSQLPKDRFSAERLKGVDSTLKIQPAKLEDSAVYLCASSLLAGSYNEQFFGPGTRLTVL.

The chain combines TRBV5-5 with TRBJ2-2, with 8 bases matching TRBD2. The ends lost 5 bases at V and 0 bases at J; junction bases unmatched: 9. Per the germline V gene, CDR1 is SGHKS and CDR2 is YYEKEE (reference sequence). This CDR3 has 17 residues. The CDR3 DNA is TGTGCCAGCAGTCGGTCGCCGCGGGGGGCGAACACCGGGGAGCTGTTTTTT. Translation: CASSRSPRGANTGELFF.

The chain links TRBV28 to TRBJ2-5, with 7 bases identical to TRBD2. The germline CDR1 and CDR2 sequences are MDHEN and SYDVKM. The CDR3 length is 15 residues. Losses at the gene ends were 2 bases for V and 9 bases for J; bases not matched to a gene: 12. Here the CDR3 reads CASSLGGGRIGAQYF. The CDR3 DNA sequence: TGTGCCAGCAGTTTAGGGGGAGGGCGGATCGGGGCCCAGTACTTC.

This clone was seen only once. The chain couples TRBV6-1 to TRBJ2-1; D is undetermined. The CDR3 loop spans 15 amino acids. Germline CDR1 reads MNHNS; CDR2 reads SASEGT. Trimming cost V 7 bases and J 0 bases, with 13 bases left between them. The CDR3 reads CASTTGRGSYNEQFF. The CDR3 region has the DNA TGTGCCAGCACCACCGGTCGCGGCTCCTACAATGAGCAGTTCTTC.

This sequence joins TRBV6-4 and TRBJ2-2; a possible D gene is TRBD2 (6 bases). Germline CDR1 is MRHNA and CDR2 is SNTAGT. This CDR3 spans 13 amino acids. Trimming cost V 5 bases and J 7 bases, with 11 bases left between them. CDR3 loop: CASSQRGGGELFF. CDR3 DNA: TGTGCCAGCAGTCAGAGGGGAGGCGGGGAGCTGTTTTTT.

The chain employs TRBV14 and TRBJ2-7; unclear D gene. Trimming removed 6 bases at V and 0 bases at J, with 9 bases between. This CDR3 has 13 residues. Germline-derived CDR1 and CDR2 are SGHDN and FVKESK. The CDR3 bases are TGTGCCAGCAGAAGCGTGAGCTCCTACGAGCAGTACTTC. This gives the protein CASRSVSSYEQYF.

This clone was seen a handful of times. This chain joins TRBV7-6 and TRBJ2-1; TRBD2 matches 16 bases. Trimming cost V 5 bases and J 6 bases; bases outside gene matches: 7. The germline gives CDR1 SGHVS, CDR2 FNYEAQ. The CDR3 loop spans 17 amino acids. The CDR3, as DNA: TGTGCCAGCAGCGAGGGACTAGCGGGAGGGCTTCTCAATGAGCAGTTCTTC. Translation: CASSEGLAGGLLNEQFF.

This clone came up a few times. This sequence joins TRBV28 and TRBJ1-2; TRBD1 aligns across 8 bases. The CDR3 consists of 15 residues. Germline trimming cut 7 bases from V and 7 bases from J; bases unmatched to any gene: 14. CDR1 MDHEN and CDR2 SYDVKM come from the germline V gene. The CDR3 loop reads CASNFGQGGFGGYTF. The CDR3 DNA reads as TGTGCCAGCAATTTTGGACAGGGCGGTTTCGGTGGCTACACCTTC.

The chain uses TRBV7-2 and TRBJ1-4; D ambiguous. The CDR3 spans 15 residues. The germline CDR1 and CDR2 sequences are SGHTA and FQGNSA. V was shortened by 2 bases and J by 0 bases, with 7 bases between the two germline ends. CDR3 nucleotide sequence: TGTGCCAGCAGCTTACGGGTTACAACTAATGAAAAACTGTTTTTT. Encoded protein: CASSLRVTTNEKLFF.

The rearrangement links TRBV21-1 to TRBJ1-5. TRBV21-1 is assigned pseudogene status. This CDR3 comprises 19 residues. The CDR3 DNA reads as TGTGCCAGCAGCAAAGTACCTATTGTCGACCCGGAGGGCAATCAGCCCCAGCATTTT. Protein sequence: CASSKVPIVDPEGNQPQHF.

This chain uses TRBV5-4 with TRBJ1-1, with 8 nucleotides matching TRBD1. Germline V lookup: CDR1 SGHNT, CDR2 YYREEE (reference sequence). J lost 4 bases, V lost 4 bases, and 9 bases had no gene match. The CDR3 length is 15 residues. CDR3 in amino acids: CASSTGTGVSTEAFF. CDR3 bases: TGTGCCAGCAGCACCGGGACAGGAGTATCCACTGAAGCTTTCTTT.

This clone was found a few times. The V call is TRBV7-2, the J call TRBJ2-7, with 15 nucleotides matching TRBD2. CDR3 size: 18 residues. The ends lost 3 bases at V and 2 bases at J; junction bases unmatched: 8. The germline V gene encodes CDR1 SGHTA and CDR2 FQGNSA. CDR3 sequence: CASSFPGLAGGATYEQYF. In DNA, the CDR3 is TGTGCCAGCAGCTTCCCAGGACTAGCGGGAGGGGCTACCTACGAGCAGTACTTC.

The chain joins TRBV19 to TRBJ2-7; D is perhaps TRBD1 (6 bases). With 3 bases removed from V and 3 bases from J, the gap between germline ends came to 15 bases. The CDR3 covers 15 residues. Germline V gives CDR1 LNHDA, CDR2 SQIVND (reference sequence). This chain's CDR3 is CASSMLETGRYEQYF. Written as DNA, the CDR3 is TGTGCCAGTAGTATGCTTGAGACAGGACGCTACGAGCAGTACTTC.

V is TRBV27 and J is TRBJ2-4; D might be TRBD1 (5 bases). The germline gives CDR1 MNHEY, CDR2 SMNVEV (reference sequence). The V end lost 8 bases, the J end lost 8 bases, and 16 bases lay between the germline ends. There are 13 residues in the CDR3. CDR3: CASASSDSDIQYF. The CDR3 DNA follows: TGTGCCAGCGCCTCGTCTGACAGCGACATTCAGTACTTC.

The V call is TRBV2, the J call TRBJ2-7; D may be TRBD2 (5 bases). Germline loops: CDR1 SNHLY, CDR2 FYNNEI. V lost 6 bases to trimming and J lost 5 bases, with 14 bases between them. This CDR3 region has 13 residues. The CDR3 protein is CASSGDMGNEQYF. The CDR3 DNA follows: TGTGCCAGCAGCGGGGATATGGGGAACGAGCAGTACTTC.

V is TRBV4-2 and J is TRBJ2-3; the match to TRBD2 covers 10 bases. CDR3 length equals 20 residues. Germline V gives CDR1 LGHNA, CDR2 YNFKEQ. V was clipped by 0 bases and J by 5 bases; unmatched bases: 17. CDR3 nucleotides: TGTGCCAGCAGCCAAGACCCCTCGGGGGGTAGCGGGAGGTGGGTAGATACGCAGTATTTT. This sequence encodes CASSQDPSGGSGRWVDTQYF.

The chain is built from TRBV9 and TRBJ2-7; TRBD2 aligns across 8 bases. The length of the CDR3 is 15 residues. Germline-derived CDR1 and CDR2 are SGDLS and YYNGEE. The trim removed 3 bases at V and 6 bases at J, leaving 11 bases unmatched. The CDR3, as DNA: TGTGCCAGCAGCGATCAGGGACTAGTGGGAGGCGAGCAGTACTTC. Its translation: CASSDQGLVGGEQYF.

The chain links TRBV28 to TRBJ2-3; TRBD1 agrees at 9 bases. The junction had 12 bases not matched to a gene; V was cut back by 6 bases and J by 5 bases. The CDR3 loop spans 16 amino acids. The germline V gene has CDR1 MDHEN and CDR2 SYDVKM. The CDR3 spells CASRFSPGQGLDTQYF. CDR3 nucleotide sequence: TGTGCCAGCAGATTCTCTCCGGGACAGGGTTTAGATACGCAGTATTTT.

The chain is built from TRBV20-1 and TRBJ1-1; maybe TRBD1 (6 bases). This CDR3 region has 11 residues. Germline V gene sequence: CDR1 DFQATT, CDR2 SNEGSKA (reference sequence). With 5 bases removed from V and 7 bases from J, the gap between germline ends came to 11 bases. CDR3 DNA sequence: TGCAGTGCTTTTGGACAGATTGAAGCTTTCTTT. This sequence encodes CSAFGQIEAFF.